In this sample, the clone carrying this T cell receptor beta chain turned up a few times. The antigen remains unidentified. From the RT-PCR reads, TCRdb called clonotypes with MiXCR, one entry per CDR3 protein. This sample has hundreds of thousands of distinct CDR3 sequences; about 15% occur once, and the top ten carry around 7.3%. This sample stems from a study of response to subunit inactivated influenza vaccine. Study-wide points: A suggestion made by the authors is that each seasonal influenza vaccination recruits few new T cells.

Germline V gene data show CDR1 as MNHEY and CDR2 as SVGEGT. Trimming stripped 5 bases from V and 3 bases from J, with 17 bases between. CDR3 length: 15 residues. The chain combines TRBV6-2 or TRBV6-3 with TRBJ2-7; D unclear. This receptor was obtained from a man aged 50 or older who received an inactivated influenza vaccine. This sample comprised PBMCs from blood, obtained less than 15 days before vaccination. CDR3 coding DNA: TGTGCCAGCAGTACTGTGGGGATGAGAGGCTACGAGCAGTACTTC. This encodes CASSTVGMRGYEQYF.